These 11 T cell receptor beta chains were all obtained from the same sample, sequenced in a study of CD8+ T cells in alopecia areata (dated by TCRdb to 2016 to 2019). Library creation used the immunoSEQ multiplex PCR assay. RNA was extracted from all samples and reverse transcribed into cDNA, which served as template for TCR sequencing. Held by TCRdb, this immuneACCESS table contains in-frame sequences only and omits some clones. Under half of the omission traces to an unresolved V gene where checked; the cause of the rest is unknown. The sample table contains 110,000 or so clones; only one count was recorded for 35% to 45% of them. The ten largest clones take up 3% to 3.5% of the sample. Material: CD4+ T cells sorted from blood. Receptor source: a human donor with alopecia areata.

A word on this clone: Other DNA sequences in the same sample also yield this CDR3. CDR3 in amino acids: CASANQGNTDTQYF. DNA of the CDR3: TGCGCCAGCGCGAACCAGGGAAACACAGATACGCAGTATTTT. This sequence joins TRBV5-1 and TRBJ2-3; the D gene is possibly TRBD1 (5 bases). Germline V gene lookup returns CDR1 SGHRS and CDR2 YFSETQ. V lost 7 bases to trimming and J lost 2 bases, with 14 bases between them. The CDR3 consists of 14 residues.

The chain links TRBV7-4 to TRBJ1-1, with no clear D. V was clipped by 0 bases and J by 5 bases, with 10 bases between them. The CDR3 is 14 residues long. Germline V gene lookup returns CDR1 SGHVT and CDR2 SQSDAQ. This CDR3 reads CASSLALTGTEAFF. Written as DNA, the CDR3 is TGTGCCAGCAGCTTAGCGCTAACGGGAACTGAAGCTTTCTTT.

The chain combines TRBV4-3 with TRBJ2-7; 10 positions match TRBD2. Germline V CDR1 and CDR2: LGHNA, YSLEER. The V segment lost 0 bases and the J segment 9 bases; nucleotides outside the gene matches: 5. This CDR3 region has 14 residues. The CDR3 DNA is TGCGCCAGCAGCCAAGACTCTAGCGGGGGCGTGCAGTACTTC. Amino acid sequence: CASSQDSSGGVQYF.

The count of this clone is one. This specimen includes other DNA sequences encoding the same CDR3. This chain connects TRBV29-1 to TRBJ1-1; 8 nucleotides agree with TRBD1. With V trimmed by 3 bases and J by 2 bases, 2 bases remained unmatched. This CDR3 is built from 13 residues. CDR1 is SQVTM, CDR2 ANQGSEA, per germline. The CDR3, as DNA: TGCAGCGTTGAGGGACAGGAAAACACTGAAGCTTTCTTT. Translation gives CSVEGQENTEAFF.

The CDR3 here is CASSPRDSAYNEQFF. Here the CDR3 DNA reads TGTGCCAGCAGCCCCAGGGACAGCGCCTACAATGAGCAGTTCTTC. This sequence joins TRBV13 and TRBJ2-1; 7 bases are a match to TRBD1. Germline values: CDR1 PRHDT, CDR2 FYEKMQ (reference sequence). J was trimmed by 2 bases and V by 5 bases; bases with no gene match: 6. The CDR3 contains 15 residues.

This clone was counted between two and nine times. The genes are TRBV30 and TRBJ2-7; D not certain. Germline V gene sequence: CDR1 GTSNPN, CDR2 SVGIG (reference sequence). Trimming shortened V by 0 bases and J by 6 bases, and 18 bases separated the two germline ends. The CDR3 consists of 15 residues. The DNA of the CDR3 is TGTGCCTGGAGTGTAAGGTCTTCCTCTTTACTCGAGCAGTACTTC. Protein sequence: CAWSVRSSSLLEQYF.

V gene TRBV7-2 combines with J gene TRBJ2-6, with TRBD1 matching 11 bases. This CDR3 contains 13 residues. Trimming took 10 bases from V and 11 from J; bases not matched to a gene: 7. In germline, CDR1 is SGHTA, CDR2 FQGNSA. CDR3 protein: CAIMDRGLYVLTF. CDR3 nucleotides: TGTGCCATCATGGACAGGGGGCTTTACGTCCTGACTTTC.

This clone was seen only a few times. The V call is TRBV5-1, the J call TRBJ2-5, with TRBD1 as a possible D gene (6 bases). The V gene's germline CDR1 is SGHRS and CDR2 YFSETQ. CDR3 length: 13 amino acids. The V and J ends lost 4 bases and 5 bases respectively, with 12 bases between them. The chain's CDR3 is CASSGRQGETQYF. The CDR3 nucleotides are TGCGCCAGCAGCGGTCGGCAGGGGGAGACCCAGTACTTC.

The CDR3 DNA is TGTGCCTGGAGTACCGACATGGGACGAGCTTTCTTT. It specifies CAWSTDMGRAFF. The V and J genes are TRBV30 and TRBJ1-1, with a tentative D call TRBD1 (5 bases). The germline V gene encodes CDR1 GTSNPN and CDR2 SVGIG (reference sequence). The CDR3 totals 12 residues. Trimming left V 2 bases short and J 10 bases short, with 14 bases between.

This chain joins TRBV4-2 and TRBJ1-1; D gene uncertain. This CDR3 is built from 14 residues. V gave up 0 bases and J gave up 4 bases, with 9 bases separating them. Germline CDR1 is LGHNA and CDR2 is YNFKEQ. CDR3 sequence: CASSQDLYATEAFF. CDR3 sequence (DNA): TGTGCCAGCAGCCAAGATCTATATGCCACTGAAGCTTTCTTT.

DNA of the CDR3: TGCAGCGTCCGTTGGGGCGGGAGCACAGATACGCAGTATTTT. Residues: CSVRWGGSTDTQYF. The chain joins TRBV29-1 to TRBJ2-3; D is perhaps TRBD1 or TRBD2 (5 bases each). Looked up from germline, CDR1 is SQVTM and CDR2 is ANQGSEA. The V end was cut by 6 bases, the J end by 0 bases, with 13 bases between. The CDR3 consists of 14 residues.